The clone carrying this TCR beta chain came up a few times. Its target is unknown. Since all of the isolated RNA was reverse transcribed, expressed TCRB transcripts were what got sequenced. Assay used: immunoSEQ multiplex PCR; TCRdb lists only in-frame clones, some missing. The table has a few hundred thousand clones, around 28% seen once. These data originate in a study of beta chain features in type 1 diabetes. About the research overall: Sorted cells examined across all samples numbered around 99,000,000.

Points from the study as a whole: Whether HLA type affects TCRB rearrangement stayed undetermined in the present work. Researchers report that Type 1 diabetes patients had moderately but significantly shorter TCRB CDR3s across all four CD4+ subsets.

Without exception, sorted populations had purity beyond 95%. The CDR3 is 14 amino acids. Looked up from germline, CDR1 is SGDLS and CDR2 is YYNGEE. V was trimmed by 0 bases and J by 0 bases, leaving 5 bases between them. V usage is TRBV9 and J usage is TRBJ2-3, with D unresolved. The origin of this receptor is a man aged 18-30 years in good health. Sequenced material: naive CD4+ T cells from blood. For the CDR3, the DNA is TGTGCCAGCAGCGTAGACCATAGCACAGATACGCAGTATTTT. Amino acid sequence: CASSVDHSTDTQYF.